This T cell receptor (beta chain) was recovered during a study of cytomegalovirus exposure and HLA in healthy donors. Study-wide context: Across a few hundred genotyped donors, about 81% landed in the Caucasian-associated ancestry cluster. Findings and caveats of the study: Apart from CMV serostatus, no immune exposure information was available. As a later analysis showed, several of the most significant clusters appeared to be linked to common viral pathogens.

This clone was recorded only once. The antigen is undetermined. Other DNA sequences in the sample encode the same CDR3. Trimming took off 7 bases at V and 8 bases at J, with 20 bases between the two ends. The CDR3 runs to 14 residues. CDR1 and CDR2 from the germline V gene are WSHSY and SAAADI. The PCR ran on 60 Vbeta and 13 Jbeta primers. The authors' processing: About 10 million of tens of millions of unique TCR beta chains were shared, per a later count. Assay used: immunoSEQ multiplex PCR; TCRdb lists only in-frame clones, some missing. V and J calls and clone size are given by that table; D and trimming were obtained from the DNA. The data show 95,000 to 150,000 clones, about 79% seen once.

The TCR sequence derives from a woman aged 50 to 60 in good health and CMV-seronegative. Sequencing was performed on PBMCs. This rearrangement joins TRBV10-2 to TRBJ1-1; D is possibly TRBD1 (5 bases). Here the CDR3 DNA reads TGCGCCAGCAAGGGGTCGGCCTGGGGCACAGAAGCTTTCTTT. Protein: CASKGSAWGTEAFF.